Listed below are T cell receptor beta chains from one sample, sequenced in a study of CD4 and CD8 cells across lung adenocarcinoma regions. Each CDR3 protein is one row after TCRdb ran MiXCR on the PCR reads. The data show 10,000 to 15,000 distinct CDR3 sequences, less than 70% seen once. The sequenced material came from CD8+ T cells from the margin of a lung tumor. Every receptor here comes from a female donor with lung adenocarcinoma. The CD4 and CD8 labels of this study may be unreliable. Each CDR3 is given with its conserved first and last residue. The order of the fields is D gene, clone size, J gene, V gene, CDR3 protein, CDR3 DNA. The D gene is left open where the match is weak. For some rows the clone size is stated as once, few or many, or as a class when expanded; others skip it.

TRBD1 - TRBJ2-1 TRBV6-1 CASRLGQGKQFF TGTGCCAGCAGATTGGGACAGGGCAAGCAGTTCTTC
TRBD1 - TRBJ2-4 TRBV10-1 CACRGNGGRDTETQYF TGCGCCTGCAGGGGGAACGGCGGCCGTGACACAGAGACGCAGTACTTC
- - TRBJ2-3 TRBV6-1 CAGSGARGPETQYF TGTGCGGGCAGTGGAGCCCGTGGCCCAGAGACGCAGTATTTT
TRBD1 - TRBJ2-3 TRBV6-1 CGRVQGVFVTNTQYF TGTGGCCGCGTGCAGGGGGTCTTCGTTACAAACACTCAGTATTTT
TRBD2 - TRBJ2-7 TRBV5-1 CASSFALAGGTYEQYF TGCGCCAGCAGCTTCGCTCTAGCGGGGGGCACCTACGAGCAGTACTTC
- - TRBJ2-1 TRBV18 CASSPGPGSANEQFF TGTGCCAGCTCACCAGGTCCTGGGAGCGCCAATGAGCAGTTCTTC
- - TRBJ2-3 TRBV12-3/TRBV12-4 CASSLPRVGTDTQYF TGTGCCAGCAGTTTGCCCCGGGTTGGCACAGATACGCAGTATTTT
- few TRBJ2-1 TRBV7-2 CASSAPGDFYNEQFF TGTGCCAGCAGCGCCCCCGGGGACTTTTACAATGAGCAGTTCTTC
- - TRBJ2-3 TRBV4-1 CASSQADGALGAKDTQYF TGCGCCAGCAGCCAAGCAGACGGGGCCCTGGGAGCCAAAGATACGCAGTATTTC
- - TRBJ2-5 TRBV27 CASSFQSAAREQYF -
- few TRBJ2-5 TRBV10-3 CATLGETQYF TGTGCCACCCTTGGGGAGACCCAGTACTTC
- - TRBJ1-1 TRBV6-1 CASSVSGSNTEAFF TGTGCCAGCAGTGTCTCCGGGTCCAACACTGAAGCTTTCTTT
- many TRBJ1-2 TRBV3-1 CASRQDNYGYTF TGTGCCAGCAGACAGGACAACTATGGCTACACCTTC
TRBD1 - TRBJ2-7 TRBV6-1 CASRQTGLSSYEQYF TGTGCCAGCAGGCAGACAGGGTTATCCTCCTACGAGCAGTACTTC
- - TRBJ2-5 TRBV6-4 CAGGSGGGDKETQYF TGTGCCGGGGGCTCCGGGGGCGGGGACAAAGAGACCCAGTACTTC
TRBD2 - TRBJ2-1 TRBV10-1 CASSEPGGDNEQFF TGCGCCAGCAGTGAGCCGGGAGGGGACAATGAGCAGTTCTTC